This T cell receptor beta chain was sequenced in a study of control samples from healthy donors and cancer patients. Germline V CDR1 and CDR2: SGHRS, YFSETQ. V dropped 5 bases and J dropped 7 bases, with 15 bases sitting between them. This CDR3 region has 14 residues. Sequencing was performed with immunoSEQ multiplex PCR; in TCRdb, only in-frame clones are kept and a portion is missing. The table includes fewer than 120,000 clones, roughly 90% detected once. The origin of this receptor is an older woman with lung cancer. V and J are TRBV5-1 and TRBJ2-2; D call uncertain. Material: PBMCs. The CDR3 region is CASRINKGDGELFF. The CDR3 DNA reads TGCGCCAGCAGAATTAATAAGGGCGACGGGGAGCTGTTTTTT. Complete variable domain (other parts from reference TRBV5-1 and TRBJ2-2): KAGVTQTPRYLIKTRGQQVTLSCSPISGHRSVSWYQQTPGQGLQFLFEYFSETQRNKGNFPGRFSGRQFSNSRSEMNVSTLELGDSALYLCASRINKGDGELFFGEGSRLTVL.